This entry describes one T cell receptor beta chain. Its matching antigen is unknown. This specimen belongs to a study of CD8 T cells in Susac syndrome. Study findings and constraints: The number of individuals included in the study's TCR sequencing and HLA analysis was acknowledged as relatively small.

The CDR3 has 17 residues. Germline V gene sequence: CDR1 MNHEY, CDR2 SMNVEV (reference sequence). V dropped 3 bases and J dropped 7; count of bases not matched to a gene: 11. With random hexamers, 0.5 to 1 ug RNA was reverse transcribed. immunoSEQ multiplex PCR amplified TCR beta CDR3 across 54 Vbeta, 13 Jbeta. TCRdb ran MiXCR on the immunoSEQ multiplex PCR reads and lists one entry per CDR3 protein. Of a few hundred thousand distinct CDR3 sequences in the sample, 85% were seen once. Sequencing targeted TCR beta in blood CD8+ and CD4+ T cells. It was treatment-naive patients with stable or active relapsing-remitting disease who made up the multiple sclerosis controls.

Sequences were obtained from CD8+ T cells from PBMCs. The clonotype was recovered from a human donor with multiple sclerosis. The chain joins TRBV27 to TRBJ2-5; 13 positions agree with TRBD2. CDR3 in amino acids: CASSFIVGLAGVGTQYF. In DNA, the CDR3 is TGTGCCAGCAGTTTCATCGTCGGACTAGCGGGAGTGGGGACCCAGTACTTC.